This TCR beta chain was found in a study of cytomegalovirus exposure and HLA in healthy donors. Study outcomes and limitations: When the data were analyzed later, several of the most significant clusters appeared to be linked to common viral pathogens. Because they were indistinguishable, some V segments, including TRBV6-2 and TRBV6-3, were excluded. Researchers catalogued roughly 150 TCR beta chains as cytomegalovirus-associated. For cytomegalovirus status, the classifier reportedly gave diagnoses with high specificity and sensitivity.

As concerns this clone: The antigen is undetermined.

V was trimmed by 5 bases and J by 6 bases, leaving 19 bases between them. The CDR3 is 15 amino acids. Germline V gene lookup returns CDR1 MNHNS and CDR2 SASEGT. Both 60 Vbeta primers and 13 Jbeta primers went into the PCR. The data were produced by immunoSEQ multiplex PCR, yet TCRdb's version contains in-frame clones alone and is incomplete. The sample contains about 120,000 clones, roughly 74% of which appear only once. This sequence originates from a woman aged 25 to 45 in good health and CMV-seronegative. The V gene is TRBV6-1, the J gene TRBJ1-2; possible D gene TRBD1, 6 bases. The material sequenced was PBMCs. Written as DNA, the CDR3 is TGTGCCAGCAGTCCTACTGGACAGCTATTCAATGGCTACACCTTC. Translated: CASSPTGQLFNGYTF.